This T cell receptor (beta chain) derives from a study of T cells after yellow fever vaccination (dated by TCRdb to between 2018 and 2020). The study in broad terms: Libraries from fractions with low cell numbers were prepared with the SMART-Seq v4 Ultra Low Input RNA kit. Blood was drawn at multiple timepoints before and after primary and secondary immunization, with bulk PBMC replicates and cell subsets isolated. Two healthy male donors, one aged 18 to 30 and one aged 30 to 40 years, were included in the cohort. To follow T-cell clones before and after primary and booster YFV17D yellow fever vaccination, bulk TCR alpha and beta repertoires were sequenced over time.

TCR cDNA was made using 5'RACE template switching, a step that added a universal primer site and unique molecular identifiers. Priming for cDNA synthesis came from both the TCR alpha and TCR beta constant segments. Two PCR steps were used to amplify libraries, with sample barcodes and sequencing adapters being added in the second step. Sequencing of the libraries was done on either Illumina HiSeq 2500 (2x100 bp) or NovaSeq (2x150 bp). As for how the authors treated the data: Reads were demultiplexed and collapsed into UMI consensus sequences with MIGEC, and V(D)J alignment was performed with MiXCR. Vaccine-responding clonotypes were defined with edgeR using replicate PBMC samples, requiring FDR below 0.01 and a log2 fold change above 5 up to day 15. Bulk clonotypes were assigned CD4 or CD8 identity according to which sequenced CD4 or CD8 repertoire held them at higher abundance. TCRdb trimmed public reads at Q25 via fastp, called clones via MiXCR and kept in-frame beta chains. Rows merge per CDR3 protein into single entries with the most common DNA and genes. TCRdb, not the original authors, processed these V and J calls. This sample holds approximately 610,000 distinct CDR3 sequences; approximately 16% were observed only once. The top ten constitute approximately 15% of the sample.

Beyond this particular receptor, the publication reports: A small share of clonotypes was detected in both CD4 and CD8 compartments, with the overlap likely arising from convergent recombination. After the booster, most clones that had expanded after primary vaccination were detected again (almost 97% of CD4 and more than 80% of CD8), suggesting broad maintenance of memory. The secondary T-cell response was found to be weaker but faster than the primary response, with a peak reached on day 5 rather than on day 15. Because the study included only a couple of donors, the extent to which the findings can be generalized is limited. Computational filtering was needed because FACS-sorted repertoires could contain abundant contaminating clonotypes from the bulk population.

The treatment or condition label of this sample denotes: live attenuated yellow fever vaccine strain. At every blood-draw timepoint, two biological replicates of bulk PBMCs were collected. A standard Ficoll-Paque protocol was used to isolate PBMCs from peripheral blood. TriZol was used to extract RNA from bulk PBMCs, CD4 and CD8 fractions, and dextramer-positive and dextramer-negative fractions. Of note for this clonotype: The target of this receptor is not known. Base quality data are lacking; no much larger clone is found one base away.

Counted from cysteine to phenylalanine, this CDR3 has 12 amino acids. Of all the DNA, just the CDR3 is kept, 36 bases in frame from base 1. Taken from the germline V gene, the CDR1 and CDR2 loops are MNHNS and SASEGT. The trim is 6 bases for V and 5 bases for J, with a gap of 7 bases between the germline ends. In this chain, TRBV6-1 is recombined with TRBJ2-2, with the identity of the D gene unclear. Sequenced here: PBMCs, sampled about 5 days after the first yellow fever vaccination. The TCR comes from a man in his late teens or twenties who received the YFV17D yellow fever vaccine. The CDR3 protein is CASRLTTGELFF. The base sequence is TGTGCCAGCAGGTTAACAACCGGGGAGCTGTTTTTT.